The present T cell receptor (beta chain) was sequenced within a study of a mutant IDH1 vaccine in newly diagnosed glioma. Whole-study context: Males made up roughly 60% and females roughly 40% of treated patients, whose mean age was roughly 40 years.

The CDR3 consists of 17 residues. V dropped 5 bases and J dropped 1; count of bases not matched to a gene: 11. Germline loops: CDR1 SNHLY, CDR2 FYNNEI. About this clone itself: Its antigen is as yet unknown.

Specified time point: week 11, during vaccination. In the vaccine, a single dose held 300 ug of the mutant IDH1 20-mer peptide, along with topical imiquimod. Repertoires were generated with immunoSEQ multiplex PCR, while TCRdb's copy carries only in-frame clones and drops some. Of approximately 110,000 clones listed, around 90% were seen once; the top ten hold 0.5% to 0.65%. The receptor was isolated from a woman aged 45 to 65 with glioma. The V gene is TRBV2, the J gene TRBJ2-3, with TRBD1 matching over 8 bases. Sequenced material: PBMCs, taken from a glioma patient whose treatment included an IDH1 peptide vaccine. Here the CDR3 reads CASSPAWTGRGTDTQYF. The CDR3 DNA follows: TGTGCCAGCAGTCCCGCCTGGACAGGGAGAGGCACAGATACGCAGTATTTT.